The T cell receptor beta chain under discussion was sequenced for a study of Ad26.COV2.S vaccination and SARS-CoV-2 variants. Study-wide background: Each vaccinee took Ad26.COV2.S intramuscularly, once or twice 56 days apart.

Here immunoSEQ multiplex PCR was the method, and the copy in TCRdb shows in-frame clones only, minus some. The data show a few hundred thousand clones, 75% to 90% seen once. General study points: Recipients of either vaccine or placebo displayed similar breadth of non-spike TCRs.

Trimming took 2 bases from V and 3 from J; bases not matched to a gene: 11. Germline-derived CDR1 and CDR2 are MNHEY and SVGEGT. The CDR3 is made up of 18 amino acids. The treatment denotes: approximately 18 received Ad26.COV2.S at low or high dose, single or two shots; about 5 received placebo; per-sample allocation not given. Samples analyzed were those drawn on day 63 after the first vaccine or placebo injection. Concerning this clone itself: Antigen: not known.

The material sequenced was peripheral blood, taken in a trial of Ad26.COV2.S vaccine versus placebo. V and J are TRBV6-2 or TRBV6-3 and TRBJ2-2, with 8 bases identical to TRBD1. This TCR came from a person aged 18-60 years who received the Ad26.COV2.S COVID-19 vaccine or a placebo. The CDR3 protein is CASSYDPGGEYDTGELFF. For the CDR3, the DNA is TGTGCCAGCAGTTACGATCCAGGGGGCGAGTATGACACCGGGGAGCTGTTTTTT.